This TCR beta chain was recovered during a study of cytomegalovirus exposure and HLA in healthy donors. Study results and limitations: A previous analysis found most TCR beta V segments productive roughly 87% or roughly 30% of the time. The authors later linked a missense DCLRE1C variant to TCR beta V- and J-gene trimming.

Use of 60 Vbeta and 13 Jbeta primers characterized the PCR. Authors' methods: An analysis that came later counted some 80 million unique TCR beta chains, 9 million to 12 million shared. Only in-frame clones appear in the TCRdb table, and some are missing; sequencing was by immunoSEQ multiplex PCR. The V and J calls and clone size are taken from that table; D and trimming were inferred from the DNA. The data contain over 200,000 clones, 78% of them singletons. In the case of this clone: Its antigen remains unknown.

The germline V gene encodes CDR1 SGHDT and CDR2 YYEEEE. V gave up 7 bases and J gave up 0 bases, with 9 bases separating them. This CDR3 is built from 13 residues. The sample was PBMCs. The sequence derives from a male donor in good health and CMV-seronegative. The chain joins TRBV5-6 to TRBJ2-3; D perhaps matches TRBD2 (5 bases). CDR3 DNA sequence: TGTGCCAGCTGGAAGCGGAGCACAGATACGCAGTATTTT. This translates into CASWKRSTDTQYF.